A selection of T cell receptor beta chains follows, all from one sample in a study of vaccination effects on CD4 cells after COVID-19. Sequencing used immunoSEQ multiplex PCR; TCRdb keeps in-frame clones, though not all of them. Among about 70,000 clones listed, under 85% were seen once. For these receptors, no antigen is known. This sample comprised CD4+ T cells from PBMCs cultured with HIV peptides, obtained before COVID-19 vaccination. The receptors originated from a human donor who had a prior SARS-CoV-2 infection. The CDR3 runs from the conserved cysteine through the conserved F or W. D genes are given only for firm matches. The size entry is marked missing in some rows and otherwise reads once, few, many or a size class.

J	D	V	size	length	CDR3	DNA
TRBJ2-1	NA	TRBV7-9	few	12	CASSLVLNEQFF	TGTGCCAGCAGCTTAGTCCTGAATGAGCAGTTCTTC
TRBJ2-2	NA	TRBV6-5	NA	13	CASSFQVAGELFF	TGTGCCAGCAGTTTCCAAGTCGCCGGGGAGCTGTTTTTT
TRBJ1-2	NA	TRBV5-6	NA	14	CASSPRQRNYGYTF	TGTGCCAGCAGCCCGAGACAGAGGAACTATGGCTACACCTTC
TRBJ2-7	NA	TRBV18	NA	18	CASSPISSWGASSNEQYF	TGTGCCAGCTCACCAATCAGTAGTTGGGGCGCCTCGTCGAACGAGCAGTACTTC
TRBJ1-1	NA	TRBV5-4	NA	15	CASSLADGAGTEAFF	TGTGCCAGCAGCTTGGCCGATGGGGCAGGCACTGAAGCTTTCTTT
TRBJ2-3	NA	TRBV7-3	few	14	CASRERPSADTQYF	TGTGCCAGCAGGGAGCGTCCCAGTGCAGATACGCAGTATTTT
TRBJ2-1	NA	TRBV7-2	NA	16	CASSYFRAPSANEQFF	TGTGCCAGCAGCTATTTCAGGGCCCCCTCGGCCAATGAGCAGTTCTTC
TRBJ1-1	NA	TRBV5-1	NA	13	CASSLEGEGEAFF	TGCGCCAGCAGCTTGGAGGGGGAGGGTGAAGCTTTCTTT
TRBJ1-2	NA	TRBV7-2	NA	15	CASSPNFDANYGYTF	TGTGCCAGCAGCCCCAACTTTGATGCTAACTATGGCTACACCTTC
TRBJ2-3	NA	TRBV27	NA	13	CATYKQGRRTQYF	TGTGCCACCTACAAGCAAGGCCGACGGACGCAGTATTTT
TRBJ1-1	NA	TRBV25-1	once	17	CASSEWGQGWENTEAFF	TGTGCCAGCAGTGAATGGGGGCAGGGGTGGGAGAACACTGAAGCTTTCTTT
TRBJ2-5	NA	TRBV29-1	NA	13	CSAAFGLKETQYF	TGCAGCGCCGCCTTTGGTCTGAAAGAGACCCAGTACTTC
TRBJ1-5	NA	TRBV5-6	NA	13	CASSLRRREPQHF	TGTGCCAGCAGCTTGCGCAGGCGGGAGCCCCAGCATTTT
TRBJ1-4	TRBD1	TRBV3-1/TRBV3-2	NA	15	CASSRRQGAVEKLFF	TGTGCCAGCAGCCGCCGACAGGGGGCGGTTGAAAAACTGTTTTTT
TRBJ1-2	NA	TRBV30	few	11	CAWSWGGGYTF	TGTGCCTGGAGCTGGGGTGGCGGCTACACCTTC
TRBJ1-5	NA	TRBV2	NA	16	CASSVWGARGNQPQHF	TGTGCCAGCAGTGTCTGGGGGGCGCGAGGCAATCAGCCCCAGCATTTT
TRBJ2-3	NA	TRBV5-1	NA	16	CASSRLSSPDSDTQYF	TGCGCCAGCAGCAGACTCTCCAGCCCGGATTCAGATACGCAGTATTTT
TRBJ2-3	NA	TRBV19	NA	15	CASSIRGRESDTQYF	TGTGCCAGTAGTATTCGCGGACGTGAGTCAGATACGCAGTATTTT
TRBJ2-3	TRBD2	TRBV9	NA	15	CASSVLAEISDTQYF	TGTGCCAGCAGCGTTCTAGCGGAAATTTCAGATACGCAGTATTTT
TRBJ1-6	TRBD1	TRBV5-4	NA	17	CASSLAWDRDLNSPLHF	TGTGCCAGCAGCTTGGCCTGGGACAGGGATTTGAATTCACCCCTCCACTTT
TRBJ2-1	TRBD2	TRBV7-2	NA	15	CASSYSGTSYNEQFF	TGTGCCAGCAGCTATAGCGGGACCTCCTACAATGAGCAGTTCTTC
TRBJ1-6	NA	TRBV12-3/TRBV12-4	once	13	CASRPTGNSPLHF	TGTGCCAGCAGACCAACAGGGAATTCACCCCTCCACTTT
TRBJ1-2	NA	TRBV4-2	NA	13	CASSQEQAHGYTF	TGTGCCAGCAGCCAAGAACAGGCCCATGGCTACACCTTC
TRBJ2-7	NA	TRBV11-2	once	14	CASSLDRASYEQYF	TGTGCCAGCAGCTTAGACAGGGCCTCCTACGAGCAGTACTTC
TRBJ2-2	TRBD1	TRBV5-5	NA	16	CASSGWGQKNTGELFF	TGTGCCAGCAGCGGGTGGGGACAGAAGAACACCGGGGAGCTGTTTTTT
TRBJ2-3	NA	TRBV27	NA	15	CASSVDRASTDTQYF	TGTGCCAGCAGCGTCGACCGTGCTAGCACAGATACGCAGTATTTT
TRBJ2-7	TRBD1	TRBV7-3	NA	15	CASSVTGQDRYEQYF	TGTGCCAGCAGCGTAACGGGACAGGATCGCTACGAGCAGTACTTC